The sample holds one count of the clone carrying this TCR beta chain. The TCR beta repertoire was assessed by survey-level immunoSEQ sequencing. This table comes from immunoSEQ multiplex PCR, and its TCRdb copy is limited to in-frame clones, with some not included. The table has tens of thousands of clones, roughly 93% seen once. The CDR3 totals 15 residues. Germline CDR1 is SGHDT and CDR2 is YYEEEE. Trimming shortened V by 2 bases and J by 2 bases, and 10 bases separated the two germline ends. Input material: PBMCs. The chain joins TRBV5-6 to TRBJ2-2; D remains unclear. This clonotype was sampled from a man aged 35-49 years with rheumatoid arthritis. CDR3 in DNA: TGTGCCAGCAGCTTAGGGTCCAGCAACACCGGGGAGCTGTTTTTT. Its translation is CASSLGSSNTGELFF.